This T cell receptor (beta chain) was identified during a study of blood T cell repertoires in COVID-19. V lost 4 bases, J lost 2 bases, and 10 bases lay in between. Germline V gene data show CDR1 as SGHTS and CDR2 as YDEGEE. The CDR3 spans 13 residues. TCRdb's copy holds only in-frame clones and misses some; the assay was immunoSEQ multiplex PCR. The sample contains roughly 390,000 clones, 85% of which appear only once. Sequencing used peripheral blood. This TCR derives from a woman aged 18-29 years with acute or convalescent COVID-19. The chain uses TRBV5-8 and TRBJ2-7; a weak D match, TRBD1 (5 bases). CDR3 residues: CASSPLGPYEQYF. The DNA for the CDR3 is TGTGCCAGCAGCCCTCTGGGGCCCTACGAGCAGTACTTC.